Each of the 32 T cell receptor beta chains below was sequenced from the same sample in a study of radiotherapy plus CTLA-4 blockade in lung cancer. Sequencing used immunoSEQ multiplex PCR; TCRdb keeps in-frame clones, though not all of them. The sample yields around 14,000 clones, about two thirds seen once. Sequencing was performed on peripheral blood, taken from a patient treated with radiotherapy plus ipilimumab. Receptors were obtained from a human donor with non-small cell lung cancer whose response to radiotherapy plus ipilimumab could not be evaluated.

The J gene is TRBJ1-4, the V gene TRBV7-7, with a possible D match to TRBD1 (6 bases). The CDR3 runs 15 residues. The germline V gene has CDR1 SSHAT and CDR2 FNYEAQ (reference sequence). V lost 2 bases, J lost 7 bases, and 14 bases lay in between. The CDR3 here is CASSLSLDSGEKLFF. CDR3 nucleotide sequence: TGTGCCAGCAGCTTATCATTGGACAGTGGTGAAAAACTGTTTTTT.

The chain employs TRBV27 and TRBJ1-1; D remains ambiguous. Trimming took off 3 bases at V and 5 bases at J, with 13 bases between the two ends. Germline loops: CDR1 MNHEY, CDR2 SMNVEV (reference sequence). The CDR3 consists of 14 residues. The CDR3 region has the DNA TGTGCCAGCAGTTTGGACTCCGTTTGGACTGAAGCTTTCTTT. This codes for CASSLDSVWTEAFF.

The V and J genes are TRBV19 and TRBJ2-3, with 8 nucleotides matching TRBD1. Germline V gives CDR1 LNHDA, CDR2 SQIVND (reference sequence). This CDR3 region has 17 residues. Trimming removed 4 bases from V and 0 bases from J; junction bases left unmatched: 9. CDR3 DNA sequence: TGTGCCAGTAGTACCGACCGGACAGGGCAGAGCACAGATACGCAGTATTTT. Amino acid sequence: CASSTDRTGQSTDTQYF. Combining the CDR3 with reference TRBV19 and TRBJ2-3 gives the whole variable domain DGGITQSPKYLFRKEGQNVTLSCEQNLNHDAMYWYRQDPGQGLRLIYYSQIVNDFQKGDIAEGYSVSREKKESFPLTVTSAQKNPTAFYLCASSTDRTGQSTDTQYFGPGTRLTVL.

The chain combines TRBV18 with TRBJ1-6; unclear D gene. Trimming removed 6 bases from V and 10 bases from J, with 13 bases in between. Germline V lookup: CDR1 KGHSH, CDR2 LQKENI. The CDR3 length is 13 residues. CDR3 sequence: CASSTGRESPLHF. CDR3 in DNA: TGTGCCAGCTCGACGGGAAGAGAATCACCCCTCCACTTT.

This chain uses TRBV5-1 with TRBJ1-2; D might be TRBD1 (5 bases). Trimming took off 4 bases at V and 6 bases at J, with 16 bases between the two ends. CDR1 is SGHRS and CDR2 is YFSETQ in the germline V gene. The CDR3 loop spans 14 amino acids. The CDR3 protein is CASSPFQGRDGYTF. The CDR3 coding sequence is TGCGCCAGCAGCCCTTTCCAGGGTCGCGATGGCTACACCTTC.

The chain employs TRBV7-3 and TRBJ1-6, with D unclear. The germline V gene encodes CDR1 SGHTA and CDR2 FQGTGA. The CDR3 is 13 amino acids. V shed 5 bases and J shed 8 bases, with 10 bases lying between them. The CDR3 spells CASSVSPDSPLHF. CDR3 sequence (DNA): TGTGCCAGCAGCGTCTCTCCGGATTCACCCCTCCACTTT. The full variable domain, rest sourced from reference TRBV7-3 and TRBJ1-6, is GAGVSQTPSNKVTEKGKYVELRCDPISGHTALYWYRQSLGQGPEFLIYFQGTGAADDSGLPNDRFFAVRPEGSVSTLKIQRTERGDSAVYLCASSVSPDSPLHFGNGTRLTVT.

Only one count was recorded for this clone. V usage is TRBV7-2 and J usage is TRBJ1-1; 9 bases agree with TRBD1. Germline CDR1 and CDR2: SGHTA and FQGNSA. Germline trimming cut 3 bases from V and 5 bases from J; bases unmatched to any gene: 7. This CDR3 has 15 residues. This CDR3 reads CASSFHLQGATEAFF. The DNA for the CDR3 is TGTGCCAGCAGCTTTCATCTACAGGGGGCGACTGAAGCTTTCTTT. Full variable domain (remainder filled in from reference TRBV7-2 and TRBJ1-1): GAGVSQSPSNKVTEKGKDVELRCDPISGHTALYWYRQSLGQGLEFLIYFQGNSAPDKSGLPSDRFSAERTGGSVSTLTIQRTQQEDSAVYLCASSFHLQGATEAFFGQGTRLTVV.

The chain is built from TRBV27 and TRBJ2-2, with 10 nucleotides matching TRBD1. The V and J ends lost 6 bases and 7 bases, in that order; junction bases with no gene match: 8. There are 15 residues in the CDR3. Germline-derived CDR1 and CDR2 are MNHEY and SMNVEV (reference sequence). Here the CDR3 DNA reads TGTGCCAGCAGACTCCGGGACAGGGGAATCGGGGAGCTGTTTTTT. It specifies CASRLRDRGIGELFF.

V usage is TRBV19 and J usage is TRBJ1-2, with 9 bases matching TRBD1. Germline values: CDR1 LNHDA, CDR2 SQIVND (reference sequence). The CDR3 spans 12 residues. Trimming at V came to 7 bases and at J to 8 bases, leaving 5 bases not matched to a gene. CDR3 loop: CASTQTGGGYTF. CDR3 bases: TGTGCCAGTACTCAGACAGGGGGAGGCTACACCTTC.

This clone was found a few times. The V gene is TRBV5-8, the J gene TRBJ1-4; possible D gene TRBD1, 6 bases. Trimming stripped 1 base from V and 5 bases from J, with 15 bases between. Germline V gene lookup returns CDR1 SGHTS and CDR2 YDEGEE. The CDR3 sequence is 16 residues long. CDR3 DNA: TGTGCCAGCAGCTTGTTCCGGGGGGCAGGGAATGAAAAACTGTTTTTT. It codes for CASSLFRGAGNEKLFF.

This chain connects TRBV2 to TRBJ2-2, with D uncertain. Trimming removed 1 base from V and 3 bases from J, with 9 bases in between. There are 15 residues in the CDR3. The germline V gene has CDR1 SNHLY and CDR2 FYNNEI. CDR3 in amino acids: CASSEDPRYTGELFF. The CDR3 DNA sequence: TGTGCCAGCAGTGAAGATCCACGGTACACCGGGGAGCTGTTTTTT.

This chain uses TRBV27 with TRBJ1-2, with 8 bases aligning to TRBD1. The CDR3 is 15 amino acids. CDR1 MNHEY and CDR2 SMNVEV come from the germline V gene (reference sequence). With V trimmed by 3 bases and J by 3 bases, 6 bases remained unmatched. CDR3 loop: CASSFGQGMDYGYTF. The CDR3 bases are TGTGCCAGCAGTTTCGGACAGGGAATGGACTATGGCTACACCTTC.

This clone has only one observation. This chain connects TRBV7-8 to TRBJ1-5, with TRBD1 matching over 11 bases. V was clipped by 1 base and J by 5 bases; unmatched bases: 7. The germline V gene encodes CDR1 SGHVS and CDR2 FQNEAQ. The CDR3 is 17 residues long. CDR3 residues: CASSLVSGTGGDQPQHF. The CDR3 nucleotides are TGTGCCAGCAGCTTAGTCAGTGGGACAGGGGGAGATCAGCCCCAGCATTTT.

The rearrangement uses TRBV6-5 and TRBJ1-4, with D possibly matching TRBD1 (5 bases). The CDR3 covers 14 residues. Trimming took off 6 bases at V and 8 bases at J, with 16 bases between the two ends. Germline V lookup: CDR1 MNHEY, CDR2 SVGAGI. This chain's CDR3 is CASRSDSEEEKLFF. Written as DNA, the CDR3 is TGTGCCAGCAGATCCGACAGTGAGGAGGAAAAACTGTTTTTT.

The chain combines TRBV19 with TRBJ1-2, with D possibly being TRBD1 (6 bases). Trimming took 3 bases from V and 4 from J, leaving 15 bases between them. The CDR3 covers 15 residues. Germline V CDR1 and CDR2: LNHDA, SQIVND (reference sequence). This CDR3 is CASSIWQGSSYGYTF. DNA for the CDR3: TGTGCCAGTAGTATCTGGCAGGGGAGTAGCTATGGCTACACCTTC. The whole variable domain, filled in from reference TRBV19 and TRBJ1-2, reads DGGITQSPKYLFRKEGQNVTLSCEQNLNHDAMYWYRQDPGQGLRLIYYSQIVNDFQKGDIAEGYSVSREKKESFPLTVTSAQKNPTAFYLCASSIWQGSSYGYTFGSGTRLTVV.

CDR3 loop: CASRTGQNQPQHF. CDR3 DNA: TGCGCCAGCAGGACAGGGCAAAATCAGCCCCAGCATTTT. This chain connects TRBV5-1 to TRBJ1-5; 7 bases map to TRBD1. Losses at the gene ends were 5 bases for V and 4 bases for J; bases not matched to a gene: 3. Looked up from germline, CDR1 is SGHRS and CDR2 is YFSETQ. The CDR3 extends over 13 amino acids.

The gene calls are TRBV7-3 and TRBJ1-2; no clear D gene. Germline values: CDR1 SGHTA, CDR2 FQGTGA. CDR3 length equals 13 residues. Trimming shortened V by 1 base and J by 1 base, and 4 bases separated the two germline ends. The CDR3, as DNA: TGTGCCAGCAGCTTAAACAGTAACTATGGCTACACCTTC. It yields the protein CASSLNSNYGYTF.

The chain has TRBV5-4 and TRBJ1-2; D call uncertain. The ends were cut back, 9 bases at V and 4 bases at J, with 16 bases in the middle. The length of the CDR3 is 13 residues. CDR1 and CDR2 (germline): SGHNT, YYREEE (reference sequence). The DNA of the CDR3 is TGTGCCACCCTACGACGGGATCCCTATGGCTACACCTTC. It codes for CATLRRDPYGYTF.

The V gene is TRBV4-1, the J gene TRBJ2-5; D may be TRBD1 (6 bases). Looked up from germline, CDR1 is MGHRA and CDR2 is YSYEKL. The CDR3 extends over 15 amino acids. Trimming stripped 0 bases from V and 5 bases from J, with 13 bases between. CDR3 in amino acids: CASSQDRQGIETQYF. As DNA, the CDR3 is TGCGCCAGCAGCCAAGATCGCCAGGGGATTGAGACCCAGTACTTC.

V usage is TRBV4-3 and J usage is TRBJ2-5, with TRBD2 matching 8 bases. Germline values: CDR1 LGHNA, CDR2 YSLEER. The CDR3 extends over 15 amino acids. V shed 8 bases, J shed 5 bases, and the junction held 13 bases outside the gene matches. This CDR3 is CASGRDGGEGETQYF. The CDR3 DNA reads TGCGCCAGCGGGCGGGACGGGGGGGAAGGGGAGACCCAGTACTTC.

The CDR3 DNA follows: TGTGCCAGCAGTTTTACAGGGGACTACAATGAGCAGTTCTTC. This encodes CASSFTGDYNEQFF. The chain carries TRBV27 and TRBJ2-1; TRBD1 agrees at 7 bases. CDR3 length: 14 amino acids. CDR1 and CDR2 (germline): MNHEY, SMNVEV (reference sequence). Trimming at V came to 3 bases and at J to 3 bases, leaving 2 bases not matched to a gene.

This clone turned up a few times. This chain uses TRBV4-3 with TRBJ2-1; a weak D match, TRBD2 (6 bases). Germline loops: CDR1 LGHNA, CDR2 YSLEER. This CDR3 contains 14 residues. The V end lost 4 bases, the J end lost 3 bases, and 10 bases lay between the germline ends. The CDR3 bases are TGCGCCAGCAGCCGGGGCGGGGACTACAATGAGCAGTTCTTC. Residues: CASSRGGDYNEQFF.

This chain uses TRBV7-3 with TRBJ1-5, with D perhaps matching TRBD1 (6 bases). Germline-derived CDR1 and CDR2 are SGHTA and FQGTGA. Deletions cut 6 bases from V and 6 bases from J, with 18 bases between. This CDR3 spans 15 amino acids. The CDR3 coding sequence is TGTGCCAGCAGATCAGGACAGAGGTTAGGTCAGCCCCAGCATTTT. Residues: CASRSGQRLGQPQHF. The full variable domain, in which reference TRBV7-3 and TRBJ1-5 provide the parts outside the CDR3, is GAGVSQTPSNKVTEKGKYVELRCDPISGHTALYWYRQSLGQGPEFLIYFQGTGAADDSGLPNDRFFAVRPEGSVSTLKIQRTERGDSAVYLCASRSGQRLGQPQHFGDGTRLSIL.

The chain links TRBV19 to TRBJ1-2, with 9 bases identical to TRBD1. The CDR3 covers 17 residues. CDR1 LNHDA and CDR2 SQIVND come from the germline V gene (reference sequence). Trimming removed 5 bases from V and 4 bases from J; junction bases left unmatched: 14. In nucleotides, the CDR3 is TGTGCCAGTAGTTACGGGGACCGACAGGGGGTTACCTATGGCTACACCTTC. Protein sequence: CASSYGDRQGVTYGYTF.

The chain joins TRBV7-2 to TRBJ2-1, with 9 bases that match TRBD2. The CDR3 totals 17 residues. In germline, CDR1 is SGHTA, CDR2 FQGNSA. The V gene end was trimmed by 5 bases and the J gene end by 9 bases; junction bases not matched to a gene: 17. The chain's CDR3 is CASSPGVSRGGLGEQFF. The DNA of the CDR3 is TGTGCCAGCAGCCCGGGAGTCTCGCGGGGGGGTCTTGGTGAGCAGTTCTTC.

The chain uses TRBV19 and TRBJ2-7; tentative D call: TRBD1 (8 bases). Trimming left V 3 bases short and J 0 bases short, with 15 bases between. Germline V lookup: CDR1 LNHDA, CDR2 SQIVND (reference sequence). The CDR3 is 16 residues long. The CDR3 sequence: CASSMRGTGVSYEQYF. In DNA form, the CDR3 reads TGTGCCAGTAGTATGCGGGGGACAGGAGTCTCCTACGAGCAGTACTTC.

Concerning this clone: Different DNA sequences within this sample yield the same CDR3. The chain recombines TRBV7-2 with TRBJ1-2; possible D gene TRBD1, 6 bases. The CDR3 covers 14 residues. The V end lost 2 bases, the J end lost 7 bases, and 14 bases lay between the germline ends. Germline V gives CDR1 SGHTA, CDR2 FQGNSA. The CDR3 protein is CASSLRGGARGYTF. DNA for the CDR3: TGTGCCAGCAGCTTAAGAGGGGGGGCGCGTGGCTACACCTTC.

The J gene is TRBJ1-6, the V gene TRBV5-1; TRBD1 matches at 7 bases. V trimming: 10 bases; J trimming: 0 bases; junction bases outside the gene matches: 7. The germline CDR1 and CDR2 sequences are SGHRS and YFSETQ. CDR3 size: 15 residues. CDR3 coding DNA: TGCGCCCCCCGCCGGGACAGCTCCTATAATTCACCCCTCCACTTT. It specifies CAPRRDSSYNSPLHF.

The gene calls are TRBV7-2 and TRBJ2-3, with D uncertain. CDR1 and CDR2 (germline): SGHTA, FQGNSA. V lost 6 bases and J 4 bases, leaving 11 bases between the germline ends. The CDR3 spans 13 residues. CDR3 sequence reads: CASSSLGADTQYF. The CDR3 region has the DNA TGTGCCAGCAGTTCGCTCGGAGCAGATACGCAGTATTTT.

A few counts support this clone. The chain carries TRBV9 and TRBJ2-5, with D tentatively TRBD1 (5 bases). From germline, CDR1 is SGDLS and CDR2 YYNGEE. The CDR3 covers 15 residues. V was trimmed by 4 bases and J by 2 bases, leaving 15 bases between them. CDR3: CASSSGKGFQETQYF. The CDR3 coding sequence is TGTGCCAGCAGCTCCGGCAAGGGGTTTCAAGAGACCCAGTACTTC.

In its sample, this clone ranks as medium-sized. The rearrangement links TRBV6-5 to TRBJ1-1; D is undetermined. The germline gives CDR1 MNHEY, CDR2 SVGAGI. CDR3 length: 15 residues. Trimming took 2 bases from V and 1 from J, leaving 11 bases between them. The CDR3 coding sequence is TGTGCCAGCAGTTACAACGAGGCGGGGAACACTGAAGCTTTCTTT. It translates to CASSYNEAGNTEAFF.

The chain links TRBV5-1 to TRBJ1-2, with a tentative D call TRBD1 (6 bases). Looked up from germline, CDR1 is SGHRS and CDR2 is YFSETQ. Trimming took off 3 bases at V and 5 bases at J, with 14 bases between the two ends. The CDR3 covers 14 residues. CDR3 DNA sequence: TGCGCCAGCAGCTCTACAGGGTCTGGGTATGGCTACACCTTC. It is translated as CASSSTGSGYGYTF.